This T cell receptor beta chain derives from a study of vaccination effects on CD4 cells after COVID-19. Overall study results and limits: The study found that post-vaccine spike-reactive clones in convalescents were mainly new vaccine-induced clones.

Trimming left V 7 bases short and J 6 bases short, with 24 bases between. The germline gives CDR1 SNHLY, CDR2 FYNNEI. The CDR3 runs to 16 residues. Before any sequencing was done, the ViraFEST assay used viral peptide pools to expand antigen-specific CD4+ T cells. The culture ran for about 10 days, and then CD4+ T cells were isolated. SARS-CoV-2 infected the person between March and December 2020, as confirmed by PCR. Every well got fewer than 2.5 million PBMC, which were grown with around 9.2 IU/ml IL-2 and 10 ug/ml peptides. Replacing half the medium with IL-2 medium was done on days 3 and 7. The protocol was immunoSEQ multiplex PCR, while the TCRdb copy is restricted to in-frame clones and leaves out a portion. The table includes more than 20,000 clones, under 75% detected once. As for this clone: The antigen remains undetermined.

This sequence originates from a human donor who had a prior SARS-CoV-2 infection. V is TRBV2 and J is TRBJ1-2, with D perhaps matching TRBD1 (5 bases). The source material was CD4+ T cells from PBMCs cultured with SARS-CoV-2 spike peptides, sampled before COVID-19 vaccination. The CDR3 here is CASTLPAAGVRDGYTF. In nucleotides, the CDR3 is TGTGCCAGCACCCTACCGGCGGCCGGGGTCAGGGATGGCTACACCTTC.